Presented here are 20 T cell receptor beta chains from one specimen sequenced in a study of cytomegalovirus exposure and HLA in healthy donors. Vbeta (60) and Jbeta (13) primers were used in the PCR. Profiled with immunoSEQ multiplex PCR; TCRdb holds only in-frame clones, not every one. The table lists roughly 200,000 clones, 79% of them singletons, with roughly 1.5% in the top ten. The sample taken for sequencing was PBMCs. All receptors come from a man in his fifties or sixties in good health and CMV-seronegative.

The V call is TRBV5-1, the J call TRBJ2-7; D is unresolved. Germline V gene sequence: CDR1 SGHRS, CDR2 YFSETQ. Trimming removed 4 bases from V and 5 bases from J, with 7 bases in between. The CDR3 has 11 residues. CDR3 in DNA: TGCGCCAGCAGCAACGAGCACGAGCAGTACTTC. This gives the protein CASSNEHEQYF.

CDR3 residues: CASRGILAGYEQYF. CDR3 coding DNA: TGTGCCAGCAGGGGGATCCTAGCGGGCTACGAGCAGTACTTC. J is TRBJ2-7 and V is TRBV7-2, with 8 bases identical to TRBD2. Germline trimming cut 6 bases from V and 3 bases from J; bases unmatched to any gene: 7. This CDR3 is 14 amino acids long. Germline V CDR1 and CDR2: SGHTA, FQGNSA.

This chain uses TRBV7-6 with TRBJ2-2, with 11 bases aligning to TRBD2. The CDR3 loop spans 16 amino acids. Germline CDR1 reads SGHVS; CDR2 reads FNYEAQ. J was trimmed by 1 base and V by 5 bases; bases with no gene match: 3. CDR3 protein: CASSLGTSGNTGELFF. The CDR3 coding sequence is TGTGCCAGCAGCCTAGGGACTAGCGGGAACACCGGGGAGCTGTTTTTT. Variable domain in full (rest from reference TRBV7-6 and TRBJ2-2): GAGVSQSPRYKVTKRGQDVALRCDPISGHVSLYWYRQALGQGPEFLTYFNYEAQQDKSGLPNDRFSAERPEGSISTLTIQRTEQRDSAMYRCASSLGTSGNTGELFFGEGSRLTVL.

The chain combines TRBV15 with TRBJ1-2; weak D call: TRBD1 (5 bases). Trimming took 5 bases from V and 10 from J, leaving 17 bases between them. Germline-derived CDR1 and CDR2 are LNHNV and YYDKDF (reference sequence). The CDR3 consists of 13 residues. DNA of the CDR3: TGTGCCACCAGCTGGGGTGAACAGGCCGTCTACACCTTC. Translated, it gives CATSWGEQAVYTF.

The chain is built from TRBV15 and TRBJ1-5, with D perhaps TRBD1 (5 bases). Trimming removed 4 bases at V and 7 bases at J, with 14 bases between. Looked up from germline, CDR1 is LNHNV and CDR2 is YYDKDF (reference sequence). CDR3 length: 14 residues. CDR3 in amino acids: CATSIAGGFQPQHF. DNA for the CDR3: TGTGCCACCAGCATCGCCGGGGGTTTCCAGCCCCAGCATTTT.

This clone was recorded a few times. The chain links TRBV18 to TRBJ2-5; D might be TRBD2 (5 bases). The V and J ends lost 6 bases and 3 bases respectively, with 5 bases between them. CDR1 KGHSH and CDR2 LQKENI come from the germline V gene. CDR3 size: 11 residues. The CDR3 DNA is TGTGCCAGCTCCGGGGAAGAGACCCAGTACTTC. This translates into CASSGEETQYF.

CDR3 loop: CASTLRVLPPGELFF. CDR3 bases: TGCGCCAGCACTTTGAGGGTCCTACCACCCGGGGAGCTGTTTTTT. The rearrangement joins TRBV5-1 to TRBJ2-2; tentatively, D is TRBD2 (5 bases). From germline, CDR1 is SGHRS and CDR2 YFSETQ. The CDR3 is 15 residues long. Trimming stripped 6 bases from V and 6 bases from J, with 18 bases between.

Here the CDR3 reads CATTLTSGPSYEQYF. Here the CDR3 DNA reads TGTGCCACCACCCTGACTAGCGGGCCCTCCTACGAGCAGTACTTC. The gene calls are TRBV15 and TRBJ2-7; 10 bases fit TRBD2. Losses at the gene ends were 7 bases for V and 0 bases for J; bases not matched to a gene: 6. CDR1 is LNHNV, CDR2 YYDKDF, per germline (reference sequence). The CDR3 has 15 residues.

This sequence joins TRBV19 and TRBJ1-3, with a tentative D call TRBD1 (6 bases). The CDR3 runs 13 residues. V lost 8 bases and J 4 bases, leaving 12 bases between the germline ends. Germline CDR1 LNHDA, CDR2 SQIVND (reference sequence). CDR3 loop: CASPGTPGNTIYF. The CDR3 nucleotides read TGTGCCAGTCCCGGGACACCGGGAAACACCATATATTTT.

This clone showed up just once. V is TRBV27 and J is TRBJ2-1; 9 bases align to TRBD2. The CDR3 has 16 amino acids. The junction had 13 bases not matched to a gene; V was cut back by 6 bases and J by 7 bases. Germline V gene lookup returns CDR1 MNHEY and CDR2 SMNVEV (reference sequence). The CDR3 bases are TGTGCCAGCAGCTCGCCTAGCGGGGTGTTCAGGAATGAGCAGTTCTTC. Protein product: CASSSPSGVFRNEQFF.

In its sample, this clone was seen a few times. The J gene is TRBJ2-3, the V gene TRBV5-1; TRBD1 matches at 9 bases. Trimming took 5 bases from V and 4 from J; bases not matched to a gene: 5. This CDR3 contains 14 residues. CDR1 and CDR2 from the germline V gene are SGHRS and YFSETQ. The CDR3 nucleotides are TGCGCCAGCAGTTCCGACAGGGGGGCAGATACGCAGTATTTT. It is translated as CASSSDRGADTQYF.

The V and J genes are TRBV7-5 and TRBJ2-3; TRBD2, the D gene given by the table, was not confirmed from the DNA. TRBV7-5 is a documented pseudogene. This CDR3 is built from 17 residues. The CDR3: CARSLGLAGYKTDTQYF. CDR3 in DNA: TGTGCCAGAAGCTTAGGTTTGGCGGGATACAAAACAGATACGCAGTATTTT.

A word on this clone: An end of the junction does not agree with germline; a read error may underlie this. This chain links TRBV7-9 with TRBJ1-2; a weak D match, TRBD1 (5 bases). The germline V gene encodes CDR1 SEHNR and CDR2 FQNEAQ (reference sequence). The CDR3 loop spans 14 amino acids. CDR3 bases: TGTTCCAGCAACCCGAGCGCAGGGATAGGCGGCTACACCTTC. This sequence encodes CSSNPSAGIGGYTF.

The chain couples TRBV5-1 to TRBJ2-3; 10 positions agree with TRBD2. V lost 0 bases and J lost 5; bases outside the gene matches: 3. CDR3 length equals 15 residues. In germline, CDR1 is SGHRS, CDR2 YFSETQ. The CDR3 region is CASSLALAGVDTQYF. Here the CDR3 DNA reads TGCGCCAGCAGCTTGGCCCTAGCGGGAGTAGATACGCAGTATTTT.

CDR3 sequence: CASSPLLGSSGNTIYF. CDR3 sequence (DNA): TGTGCCAGCAGTCCGCTCCTTGGGAGCTCTGGAAACACCATATATTTT. The V call is TRBV27, the J call TRBJ1-3; no clear D. The CDR3 is 16 amino acids. V lost 5 bases to trimming and J lost 0 bases, with 14 bases between them. Germline lookup yields CDR1 MNHEY and CDR2 SMNVEV (reference sequence).

The rearrangement joins TRBV9 to TRBJ2-3; the match to TRBD2 covers 7 bases. With 4 bases clipped from V and 1 base from J, the junction kept 6 bases outside the gene matches. Germline CDR1 reads SGDLS; CDR2 reads YYNGEE. CDR3 length: 15 amino acids. The CDR3 DNA sequence: TGTGCCAGCAGCCAAGGGGCGGGGGGCACAGATACGCAGTATTTT. Translation: CASSQGAGGTDTQYF.

A few counts support this clone. This rearrangement joins TRBV28 to TRBJ1-5, with 8 bases lining up with TRBD1. After removal of 2 bases from V and 3 bases from J, the junction contained 3 bases not matched to a gene. Germline CDR1 is MDHEN and CDR2 is SYDVKM. The CDR3 is 15 residues long. The CDR3 DNA reads as TGTGCCAGCAGTTTACGGACAGGGAACAATCAGCCCCAGCATTTT. Its protein product is CASSLRTGNNQPQHF.

V usage is TRBV7-9 and J usage is TRBJ1-1, with a possible D match to TRBD1 (6 bases). This CDR3 contains 15 residues. Looked up from germline, CDR1 is SEHNR and CDR2 is FQNEAQ (reference sequence). With 3 bases removed from V and 6 bases from J, the gap between germline ends came to 17 bases. The CDR3 is CASSFSTGMRAEAFF. In DNA, the CDR3 is TGTGCCAGCAGCTTTTCGACAGGAATGAGGGCTGAAGCTTTCTTT.

The chain couples TRBV7-2 to TRBJ2-6, with 8 bases aligning to TRBD2. The junction had 7 bases not matched to a gene; V was cut back by 6 bases and J by 0 bases. CDR1 and CDR2 from the germline V gene are SGHTA and FQGNSA. This CDR3 is 17 amino acids long. The CDR3 DNA sequence: TGTGCCAGCAGAGCGGGAGTCTTGGGCTCTGGGGCCAACGTCCTGACTTTC. It yields the protein CASRAGVLGSGANVLTF.

V usage is TRBV4-1 and J usage is TRBJ1-5; no clear D. V was shortened by 4 bases and J by 1 base, with 8 bases between the two germline ends. This CDR3 contains 14 residues. Germline V gene data show CDR1 as MGHRA and CDR2 as YSYEKL. The CDR3 DNA sequence: TGCGCCAGCAGCCCCCTGGCCAGCAATCAGCCCCAGCATTTT. Translation gives CASSPLASNQPQHF.